This entry features one T cell receptor beta chain sequence. Trimming pared 5 bases from V and 2 bases from J, leaving 15 bases between. Germline lookup yields CDR1 SGHAT and CDR2 FQNNGV. CDR3 length: 16 residues. These data originate in a study of T cells in Graves' hyperthyroidism and ophthalmopathy. RNA transcripts provided the source from which TCR beta CDR3 regions were amplified. The HTBI primer set drove a first-round RT-PCR of the TCR CDR3. TCRdb analysed the multiplex PCR reads with MiXCR anew, one entry per CDR3 protein. The data show around 580,000 distinct CDR3 sequences, 16% seen once. Input material: blood. This TCR came from a woman younger than 30 with Graves' hyperthyroidism. The chain couples TRBV11-2 to TRBJ2-2, with TRBD1 as a possible D gene (5 bases). The CDR3 is CASSPAGRTNTGELFF. DNA for the CDR3: TGTGCCAGCAGCCCCGCAGGGCGAACCAACACCGGGGAGCTGTTTTTT.